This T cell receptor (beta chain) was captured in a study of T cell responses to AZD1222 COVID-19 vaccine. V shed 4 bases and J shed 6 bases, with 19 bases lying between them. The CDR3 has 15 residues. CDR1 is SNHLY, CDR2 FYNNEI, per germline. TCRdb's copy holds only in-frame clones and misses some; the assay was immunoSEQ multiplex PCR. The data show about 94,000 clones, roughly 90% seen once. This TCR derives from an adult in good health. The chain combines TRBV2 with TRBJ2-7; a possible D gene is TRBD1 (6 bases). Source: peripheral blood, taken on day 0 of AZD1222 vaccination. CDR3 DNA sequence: TGTGCCAGCAGTGGCACCGGGACACTTGGTCGCGAGCAGTACTTC. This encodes CASSGTGTLGREQYF. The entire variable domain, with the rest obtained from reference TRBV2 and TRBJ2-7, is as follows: EPEVTQTPSHQVTQMGQEVILRCVPISNHLYFYWYRQILGQKVEFLVSFYNNEISEKSEIFDDQFSVERPDGSNFTLKIRSTKLEDSAMYFCASSGTGTLGREQYFGPGTRLTVT.